This T cell receptor beta chain was recorded in a study of blood T cell repertoires in COVID-19. Study background: Samples came from the United States, Italy and Spain, spanning acute and convalescent COVID-19. Sources were T cells, B-cell-depleted T cells, or PBMCs; the material itself was cDNA or gDNA.

Original processing notes: Using reference gene primer amplification, nucleated cell counts were estimated. Libraries were prepared by immunoSEQ multiplex PCR; TCRdb keeps only in-frame clonotypes and omits some of them. V, J and clone size derive from that table, while D and trimming were established from the DNA sequence. In the table there are 150,000 to 180,000 clones, over 75% of which are singletons. Patients from Seattle were sampled longitudinally, starting during active infection. This clone occurred once. Germline-derived CDR1 and CDR2 are SNHLY and FYNNEI. The CDR3 has 12 amino acids. The V gene lost 10 bases and the J gene lost 6 bases, with 15 bases spanning the gap.

This sequence was found in a man aged 60-69 years with COVID-19, enrolled during active disease. This rearrangement joins TRBV2 to TRBJ1-2, with a tentative D call TRBD1 (6 bases). The sequencing sample was made of peripheral blood. The CDR3 bases are TGTGCCACACAGCGGGGGGCGAATGGCTACACCTTC. This gives the protein CATQRGANGYTF.